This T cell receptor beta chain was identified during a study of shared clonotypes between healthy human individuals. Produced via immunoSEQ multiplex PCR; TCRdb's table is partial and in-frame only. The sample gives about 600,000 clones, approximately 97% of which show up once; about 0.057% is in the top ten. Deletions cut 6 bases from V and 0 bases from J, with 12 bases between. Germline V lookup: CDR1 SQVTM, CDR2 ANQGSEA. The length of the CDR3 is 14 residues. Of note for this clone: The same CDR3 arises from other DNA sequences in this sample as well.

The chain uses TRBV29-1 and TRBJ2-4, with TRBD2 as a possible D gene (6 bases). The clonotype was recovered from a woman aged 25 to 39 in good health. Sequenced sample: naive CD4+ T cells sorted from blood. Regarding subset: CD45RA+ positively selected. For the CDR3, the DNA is TGCAGCGTGACCGGGAGACTAGCCAAAAACATTCAGTACTTC. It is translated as CSVTGRLAKNIQYF.